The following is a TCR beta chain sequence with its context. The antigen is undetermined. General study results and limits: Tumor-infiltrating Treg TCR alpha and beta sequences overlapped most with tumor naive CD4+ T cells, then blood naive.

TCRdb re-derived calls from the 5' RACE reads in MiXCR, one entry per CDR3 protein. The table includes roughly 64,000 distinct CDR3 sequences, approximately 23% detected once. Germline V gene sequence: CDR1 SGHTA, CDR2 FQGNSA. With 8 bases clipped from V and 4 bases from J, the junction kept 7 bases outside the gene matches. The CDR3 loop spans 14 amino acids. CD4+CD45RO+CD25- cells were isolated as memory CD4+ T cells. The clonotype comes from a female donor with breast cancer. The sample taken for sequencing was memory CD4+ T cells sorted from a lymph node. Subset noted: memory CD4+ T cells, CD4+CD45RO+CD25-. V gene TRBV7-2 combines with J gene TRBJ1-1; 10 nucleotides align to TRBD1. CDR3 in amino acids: CASGPGTGATEAFF. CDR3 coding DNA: TGTGCCAGCGGGCCCGGGACAGGGGCCACTGAAGCTTTCTTT.